The 20 T cell receptor beta chains given below trace back to one sample, sequenced in a study of shared clonotypes between healthy human individuals. The repertoire was sequenced with immunoSEQ multiplex PCR; TCRdb's copy has only in-frame clones and lacks some. The sample comprises hundreds of thousands of clones, 73% of which are singletons, and around 1.7% rests with the top ten. Sequencing input: memory CD4+ T cells sorted from blood. Subset: CD45RA-negative fraction. These receptors were obtained from a woman younger than 45 in good health.

The chain recombines TRBV27 with TRBJ2-7, with unresolved D. The germline V and J ends were trimmed by 8 bases and 6 bases, with 14 bases remaining between them. The length of the CDR3 is 12 residues. Germline-derived CDR1 and CDR2 are MNHEY and SMNVEV (reference sequence). DNA for the CDR3: TGTGCCAGCCACGGAGCCAACACCGAGCAGTACTTC. Encoded protein: CASHGANTEQYF.

J is TRBJ2-7 and V is TRBV6-1, with TRBD1 as a possible D gene (5 bases). Germline CDR1 and CDR2: MNHNS and SASEGT. V lost 3 bases and J 4 bases, leaving 16 bases between the germline ends. This CDR3 spans 15 amino acids. For the CDR3, the DNA is TGTGCCAGCAGTGATCGAGGATGGGGCTCGTACGAGCAGTACTTC. Protein: CASSDRGWGSYEQYF.

J is TRBJ2-1 and V is TRBV19, with TRBD2 matching 13 bases. The V gene's germline CDR1 is LNHDA and CDR2 SQIVND (reference sequence). The CDR3 length is 17 residues. Trimming removed 5 bases from V and 3 bases from J; junction bases left unmatched: 7. CDR3 DNA: TGTGCCAGTAGTCCTCTACTAGCGGGAGGGGTCTACAATGAGCAGTTCTTC. As protein: CASSPLLAGGVYNEQFF.

V gene TRBV6-5 combines with J gene TRBJ1-2; no reliable D call. The CDR3 has 14 residues. Trimming removed 5 bases at V and 3 bases at J, with 13 bases between. Germline loops: CDR1 MNHEY, CDR2 SVGAGI. CDR3 DNA sequence: TGTGCCAGCAGTGGTACCGCGACCGACTATGGCTACACCTTC. It codes for CASSGTATDYGYTF.

A word on this clone: Other DNA sequences from this sample encode an identical CDR3 as well. The rearrangement links TRBV5-1 to TRBJ2-7, with D possibly being TRBD2 (5 bases). Looked up from germline, CDR1 is SGHRS and CDR2 is YFSETQ. V dropped 0 bases and J dropped 7 bases, with 8 bases sitting between them. CDR3 length: 12 residues. The CDR3 spells CASSLGSGEQYF. CDR3 bases: TGCGCCAGCAGCTTGGGGTCGGGGGAGCAGTACTTC.

The chain combines TRBV2 with TRBJ2-3; D is ambiguous. Trimming removed 9 bases from V and 1 base from J, with 14 bases in between. Per germline, CDR1 SNHLY and CDR2 FYNNEI. The CDR3 consists of 14 residues. Here the CDR3 DNA reads TGTGCCAGGGGCGGAGCGATACGCACAGATACGCAGTATTTT. Translating gives CARGGAIRTDTQYF.

The rearrangement joins TRBV7-9 to TRBJ1-4, with 7 bases matching TRBD1. The CDR3 length is 15 residues. V gave up 5 bases and J gave up 7 bases; unmatched junction bases: 10. Per germline, CDR1 SEHNR and CDR2 FQNEAQ (reference sequence). As DNA, the CDR3 is TGTGCCAGCAGCCTTGTTGGACAGGAGTTTGAAAAACTGTTTTTT. Protein: CASSLVGQEFEKLFF.

The chain links TRBV25-1 to TRBJ1-4; D not certain. CDR1 is MGHDK, CDR2 SYGVNS, per germline. This CDR3 is built from 13 residues. The ends were cut back, 9 bases at V and 3 bases at J, with 11 bases in the middle. The DNA for the CDR3 is TGTGCCAGTCAGAAGGCAGCTAATGAAAAACTGTTTTTT. It translates to CASQKAANEKLFF.

This sequence joins TRBV7-2 and TRBJ2-7; 9 positions agree with TRBD2. The V and J ends lost 1 base and 6 bases, in that order; junction bases with no gene match: 7. CDR3 length: 15 residues. Germline values: CDR1 SGHTA, CDR2 FQGNSA. CDR3 nucleotides: TGTGCCAGCAGCTTAGGCGGGACTAGCTTTGGCGAGCAGTACTTC. Protein product: CASSLGGTSFGEQYF. Filled out from reference TRBV7-2 and TRBJ2-7, the complete variable domain reads GAGVSQSPSNKVTEKGKDVELRCDPISGHTALYWYRQSLGQGLEFLIYFQGNSAPDKSGLPSDRFSAERTGGSVSTLTIQRTQQEDSAVYLCASSLGGTSFGEQYFGPGTRLTVT.

The chain couples TRBV5-6 to TRBJ1-5, with TRBD1 as a possible D gene (5 bases). Germline V gene sequence: CDR1 SGHDT, CDR2 YYEEEE. This CDR3 comprises 15 residues. The V end was cut by 4 bases, the J end by 6 bases, with 17 bases between. The DNA of the CDR3 is TGTGCCAGCAGCCCGGAGGAGGGGATTGGTCAGCCCCAGCATTTT. Translated: CASSPEEGIGQPQHF.

In this sample, this clone turned up once. The CDR3 here is CASSSVNSYEQYF. For the CDR3, the DNA is TGTGCCAGCAGCTCGGTAAACTCCTACGAGCAGTACTTC. The V and J genes are TRBV7-2 and TRBJ2-7; D is uncertain. The germline CDR1 and CDR2 sequences are SGHTA and FQGNSA. The CDR3 consists of 13 residues. Trimming took 4 bases from V and 0 from J, leaving 7 bases between them.

The chain links TRBV5-1 to TRBJ2-5, with 10 positions matching TRBD2. Germline V gene lookup returns CDR1 SGHRS and CDR2 YFSETQ. The trim removed 2 bases at V and 1 base at J, leaving 8 bases unmatched. The length of the CDR3 is 17 residues. In DNA form, the CDR3 reads TGCGCCAGCAGCTTAAATCTAGCGGGAGAGGTCCAAGAGACCCAGTACTTC. Protein sequence: CASSLNLAGEVQETQYF.

A single count supports this clone. The rearrangement links TRBV27 to TRBJ1-1; TRBD1 aligns across 11 bases. CDR1 and CDR2 (germline): MNHEY, SMNVEV (reference sequence). This CDR3 contains 22 residues. Unmatched junction bases numbered 25, after V lost 4 bases and J lost 3 bases. This CDR3 reads CASSSLGTGQGVSGFTDTEAFF. CDR3 DNA: TGTGCCAGCAGTTCCCTGGGGACGGGACAGGGGGTAAGTGGATTTACGGACACTGAAGCTTTCTTT.

V and J are TRBV7-9 and TRBJ2-3; D is uncertain. V was shortened by 3 bases and J by 2 bases, with 9 bases between the two germline ends. The CDR3 covers 14 residues. The germline V gene has CDR1 SEHNR and CDR2 FQNEAQ (reference sequence). The DNA for the CDR3 is TGTGCCAGCAGCTTGACCCTCTCCACAGATACGCAGTATTTT. Encoded protein: CASSLTLSTDTQYF.

V is TRBV29-1 and J is TRBJ2-7; a weak D match, TRBD1 (5 bases). Trimming took off 8 bases at V and 7 bases at J, with 18 bases between the two ends. Germline V gives CDR1 SQVTM, CDR2 ANQGSEA. The CDR3 length is 12 residues. CDR3 sequence: CSCRTRREEQYF. For the CDR3, the DNA is TGCAGCTGCCGGACAAGGCGTGAGGAGCAGTACTTC.

Only one count was recorded for this clone. This sequence joins TRBV25-1 and TRBJ2-1, with D possibly TRBD2 on 5 matching bases. Germline V gene lookup returns CDR1 MGHDK and CDR2 SYGVNS. Between the trimmed V and J ends, which lost 3 bases and 3 bases, there was a span of 18 bases. This CDR3 has 17 residues. The CDR3 is CASSDDGKESGYNEQFF. The CDR3, as DNA: TGTGCCAGCAGTGACGACGGGAAGGAGAGTGGCTACAATGAGCAGTTCTTC.

This clone was seen only once. The V and J genes are TRBV5-1 and TRBJ1-4; the match to TRBD1 covers 10 bases. CDR3 length: 14 residues. Germline V gene data show CDR1 as SGHRS and CDR2 as YFSETQ. V was clipped by 4 bases and J by 6 bases; unmatched bases: 3. The CDR3 loop is CASSTGTGDEKLFF. DNA of the CDR3: TGCGCCAGCAGCACCGGGACAGGGGATGAAAAACTGTTTTTT.

The gene calls are TRBV14 and TRBJ1-2; D unresolved. Trimming took 2 bases from V and 3 from J, leaving 13 bases between them. The CDR3 length is 15 residues. Germline-derived CDR1 and CDR2 are SGHDN and FVKESK. CDR3 protein: CASSQKSSGDYGYTF. The CDR3 bases are TGTGCCAGCAGCCAAAAGTCTAGCGGGGACTATGGCTACACCTTC.

This chain connects TRBV5-1 to TRBJ2-7, with D maybe TRBD1 (6 bases). V was pared by 6 bases and J by 4 bases, with 14 bases between. The CDR3 length is 13 residues. Germline CDR1 is SGHRS and CDR2 is YFSETQ. Here the CDR3 reads CASTRDTGYEQYF. The CDR3 nucleotides are TGCGCCAGCACCCGGGACACTGGGTACGAGCAGTACTTC.

This clone has ten or more counts. The genes are TRBV15 and TRBJ2-2; 7 positions match TRBD1. This CDR3 is 15 amino acids long. With V trimmed by 5 bases and J by 2 bases, 5 bases remained unmatched. Germline CDR1 LNHNV, CDR2 YYDKDF (reference sequence). The CDR3, as DNA: TGTGCCACCAGCTGGGGACAGATTAACACCGGGGAGCTGTTTTTT. Translating gives CATSWGQINTGELFF.